This TCR beta chain was documented in a study of graft-versus-host responses after intestinal transplantation. Whole-study findings and limits: Ileal or blood samples showed some GvH clones first, and such clones were also found in recipient marrow.

The data were produced by immunoSEQ multiplex PCR, yet TCRdb's version contains in-frame clones alone and is incomplete. This sample carries approximately 90,000 clones, 80% to 95% of them seen once, and the ten largest clones take around 5.8%. The V end was cut by 8 bases, the J end by 3 bases, with 14 bases between. The CDR3 sequence is 13 residues long. CDR1 is SGHAT, CDR2 FQNNGV, per germline. Comment on this clone: The antigen remains undetermined.

The clonotype was recovered from a human donor who received an intestinal transplant. The sequenced sample was unstimulated CD8+ T cells sorted from spleen or lymph node cells, obtained before intestinal transplant. The chain carries TRBV11-2 and TRBJ2-7; TRBD1 might be the D (5 bases). This CDR3 is CASSRTYRYEQYF. CDR3 DNA sequence: TGTGCCAGCTCCAGGACATACCGCTACGAGCAGTACTTC. The whole variable domain, remainder taken from reference TRBV11-2 and TRBJ2-7, is EAGVAQSPRYKIIEKRQSVAFWCNPISGHATLYWYQQILGQGPKLLIQFQNNGVVDDSQLPKDRFSAERLKGVDSTLKIQPAKLEDSAVYLCASSRTYRYEQYFGPGTRLTVT.